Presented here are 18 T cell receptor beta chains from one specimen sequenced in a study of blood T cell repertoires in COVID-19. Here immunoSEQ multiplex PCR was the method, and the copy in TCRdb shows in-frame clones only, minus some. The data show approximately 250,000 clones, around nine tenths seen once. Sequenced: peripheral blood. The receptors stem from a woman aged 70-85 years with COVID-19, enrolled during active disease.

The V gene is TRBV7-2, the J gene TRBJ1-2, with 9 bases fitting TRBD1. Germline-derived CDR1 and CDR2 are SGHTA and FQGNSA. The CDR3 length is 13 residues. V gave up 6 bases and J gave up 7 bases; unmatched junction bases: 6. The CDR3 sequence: CASSRTGGVGYTF. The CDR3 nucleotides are TGTGCCAGCAGTCGCACAGGGGGCGTTGGCTACACCTTC.

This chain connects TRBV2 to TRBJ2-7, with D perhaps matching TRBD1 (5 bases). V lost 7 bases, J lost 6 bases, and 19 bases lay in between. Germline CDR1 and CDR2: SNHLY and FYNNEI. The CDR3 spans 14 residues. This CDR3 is CASTWSVGATEQYF. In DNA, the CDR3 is TGTGCCAGCACCTGGAGTGTAGGGGCTACCGAGCAGTACTTC.

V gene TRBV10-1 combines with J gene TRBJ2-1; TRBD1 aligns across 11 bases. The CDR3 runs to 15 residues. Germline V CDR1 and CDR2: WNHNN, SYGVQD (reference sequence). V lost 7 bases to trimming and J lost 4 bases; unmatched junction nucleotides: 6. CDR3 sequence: CASTLGQGAYNEQFF. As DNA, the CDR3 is TGCGCCAGCACCCTCGGACAGGGGGCTTACAATGAGCAGTTCTTC.

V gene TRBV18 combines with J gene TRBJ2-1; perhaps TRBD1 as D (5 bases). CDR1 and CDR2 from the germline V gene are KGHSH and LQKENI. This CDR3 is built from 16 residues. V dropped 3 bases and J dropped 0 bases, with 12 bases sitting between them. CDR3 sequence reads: CASSPPIDSSYNEQFF. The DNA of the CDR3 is TGTGCCAGCTCACCGCCCATAGACAGCTCCTACAATGAGCAGTTCTTC.

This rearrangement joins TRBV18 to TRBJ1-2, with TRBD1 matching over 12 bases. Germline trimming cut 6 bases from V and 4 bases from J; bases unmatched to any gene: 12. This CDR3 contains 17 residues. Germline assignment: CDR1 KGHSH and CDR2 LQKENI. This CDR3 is CASSQGTGGAIAYGYTF. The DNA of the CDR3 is TGTGCCAGCTCGCAGGGGACAGGGGGCGCGATAGCCTATGGCTACACCTTC.

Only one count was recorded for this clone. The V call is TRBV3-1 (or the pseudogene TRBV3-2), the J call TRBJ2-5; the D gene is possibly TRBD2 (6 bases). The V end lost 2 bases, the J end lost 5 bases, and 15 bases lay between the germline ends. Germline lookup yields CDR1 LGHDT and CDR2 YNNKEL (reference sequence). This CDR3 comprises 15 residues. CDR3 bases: TGTGCCAGCAGCCAACACCCGGGGGTAGGGGAGACCCAGTACTTC. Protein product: CASSQHPGVGETQYF.

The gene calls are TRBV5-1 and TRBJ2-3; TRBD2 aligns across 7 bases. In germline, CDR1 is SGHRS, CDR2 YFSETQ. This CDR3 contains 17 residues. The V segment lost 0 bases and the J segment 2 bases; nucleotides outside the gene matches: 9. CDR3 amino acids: CASSLAVASGNTDTQYF. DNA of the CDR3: TGCGCCAGCAGCTTGGCCGTCGCTAGCGGCAACACAGATACGCAGTATTTT.

The chain's CDR3 is CASSLGTGLVEQYF. CDR3 bases: TGTGCCAGCAGCTTAGGGACAGGGCTGGTCGAGCAGTACTTC. This sequence joins TRBV7-9 and TRBJ2-7; 8 bases align to TRBD1. This CDR3 comprises 14 residues. V gave up 1 base and J gave up 6 bases; unmatched junction bases: 5. CDR1 is SEHNR, CDR2 FQNEAQ, per germline (reference sequence).

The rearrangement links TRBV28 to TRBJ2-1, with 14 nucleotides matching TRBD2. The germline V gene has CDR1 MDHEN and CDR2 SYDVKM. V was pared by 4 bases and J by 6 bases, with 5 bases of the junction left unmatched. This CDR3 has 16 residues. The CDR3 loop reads CASSSPTSGRANEQFF. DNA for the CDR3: TGTGCCAGCAGTTCCCCGACTAGCGGGAGGGCCAATGAGCAGTTCTTC.

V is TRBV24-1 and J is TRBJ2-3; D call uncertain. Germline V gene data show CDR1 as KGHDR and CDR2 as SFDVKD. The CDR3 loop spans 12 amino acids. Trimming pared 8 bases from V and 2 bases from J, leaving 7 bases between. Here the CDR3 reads CATNQDTDTQYF. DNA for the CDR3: TGTGCCACCAATCAGGACACAGATACGCAGTATTTT.

CDR3 coding DNA: TGCAGTGCTCGATACAGGGAGAAGCAGTACTTC. Translating gives CSARYREKQYF. V gene TRBV20-1 combines with J gene TRBJ2-7; a possible D gene is TRBD1 (6 bases). This CDR3 is built from 11 residues. Germline V gene sequence: CDR1 DFQATT, CDR2 SNEGSKA (reference sequence). Trimming took 5 bases from V and 8 from J, leaving 13 bases between them.

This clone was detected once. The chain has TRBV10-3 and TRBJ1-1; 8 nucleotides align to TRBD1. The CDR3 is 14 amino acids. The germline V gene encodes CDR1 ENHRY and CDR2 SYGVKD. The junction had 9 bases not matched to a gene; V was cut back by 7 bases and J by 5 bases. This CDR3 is CAIKPSGGFTEAFF. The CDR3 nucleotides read TGTGCCATCAAACCATCAGGGGGCTTTACTGAAGCTTTCTTT.

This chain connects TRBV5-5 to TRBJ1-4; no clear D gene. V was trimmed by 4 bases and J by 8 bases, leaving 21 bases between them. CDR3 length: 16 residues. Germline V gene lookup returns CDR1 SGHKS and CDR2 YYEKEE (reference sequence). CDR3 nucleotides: TGTGCCAGCAGCGAACTGACCGGGTTAATAAGAGAAAAACTGTTTTTT. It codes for CASSELTGLIREKLFF.

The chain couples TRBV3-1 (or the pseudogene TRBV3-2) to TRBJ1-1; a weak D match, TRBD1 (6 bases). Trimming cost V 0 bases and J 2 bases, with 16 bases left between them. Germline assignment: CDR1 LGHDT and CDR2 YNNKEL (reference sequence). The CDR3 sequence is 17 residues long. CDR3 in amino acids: CASSQDSGGRTNTEAFF. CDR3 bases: TGTGCCAGCAGCCAAGATAGCGGGGGGCGAACCAACACTGAAGCTTTCTTT.

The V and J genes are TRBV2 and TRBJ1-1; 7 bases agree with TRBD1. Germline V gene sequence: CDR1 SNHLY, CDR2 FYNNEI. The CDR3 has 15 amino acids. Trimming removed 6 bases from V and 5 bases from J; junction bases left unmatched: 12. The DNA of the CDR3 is TGTGCCAGCAGGCGCAGCGAGGGGGCGCGAACTGAAGCTTTCTTT. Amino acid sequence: CASRRSEGARTEAFF.

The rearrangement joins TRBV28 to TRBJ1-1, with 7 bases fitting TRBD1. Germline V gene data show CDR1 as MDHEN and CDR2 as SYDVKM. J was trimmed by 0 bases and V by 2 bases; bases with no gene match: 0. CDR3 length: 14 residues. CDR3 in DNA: TGTGCCAGCAGTTTACAGGGGGTGAACACTGAAGCTTTCTTT. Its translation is CASSLQGVNTEAFF.

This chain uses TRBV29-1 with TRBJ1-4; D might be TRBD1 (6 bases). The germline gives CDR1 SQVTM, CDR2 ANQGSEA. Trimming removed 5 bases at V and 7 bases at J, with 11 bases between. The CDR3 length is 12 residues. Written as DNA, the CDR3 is TGCAGCGTTAAACAGGGTTCTGAAAAACTGTTTTTT. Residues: CSVKQGSEKLFF.

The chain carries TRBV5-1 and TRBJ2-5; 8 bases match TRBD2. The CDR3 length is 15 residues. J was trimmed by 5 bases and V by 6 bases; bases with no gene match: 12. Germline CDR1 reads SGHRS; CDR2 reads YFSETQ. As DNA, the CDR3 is TGCGCCAGCACCTCGCGGGGGGTTTCTGTTGAGACCCAGTACTTC. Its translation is CASTSRGVSVETQYF.